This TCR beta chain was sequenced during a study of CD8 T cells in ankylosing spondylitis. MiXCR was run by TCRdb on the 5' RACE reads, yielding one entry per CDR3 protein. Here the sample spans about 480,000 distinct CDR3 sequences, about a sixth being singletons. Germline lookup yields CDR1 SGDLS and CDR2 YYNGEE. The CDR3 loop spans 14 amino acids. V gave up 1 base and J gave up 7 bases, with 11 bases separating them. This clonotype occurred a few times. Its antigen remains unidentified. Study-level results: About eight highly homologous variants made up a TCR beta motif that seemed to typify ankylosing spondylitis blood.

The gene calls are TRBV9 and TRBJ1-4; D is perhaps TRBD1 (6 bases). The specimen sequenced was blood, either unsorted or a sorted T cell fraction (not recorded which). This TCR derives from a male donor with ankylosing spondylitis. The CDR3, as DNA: TGTGCCAGCAGCGTAAGTGGGGGCACTGAAAAACTGTTTTTT. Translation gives CASSVSGGTEKLFF.